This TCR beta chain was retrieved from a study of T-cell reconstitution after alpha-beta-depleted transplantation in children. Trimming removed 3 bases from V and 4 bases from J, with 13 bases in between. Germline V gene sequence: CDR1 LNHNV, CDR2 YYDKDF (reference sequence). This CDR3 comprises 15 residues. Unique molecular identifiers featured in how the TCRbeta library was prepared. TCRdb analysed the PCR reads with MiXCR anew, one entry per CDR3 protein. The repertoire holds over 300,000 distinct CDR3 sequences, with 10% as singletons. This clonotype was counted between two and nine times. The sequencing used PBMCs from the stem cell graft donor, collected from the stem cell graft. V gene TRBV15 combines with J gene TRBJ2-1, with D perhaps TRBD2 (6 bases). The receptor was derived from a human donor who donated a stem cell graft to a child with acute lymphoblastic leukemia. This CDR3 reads CATSSVADQYNEQFF. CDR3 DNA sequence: TGTGCCACCAGCAGTGTAGCGGACCAGTACAATGAGCAGTTCTTC.